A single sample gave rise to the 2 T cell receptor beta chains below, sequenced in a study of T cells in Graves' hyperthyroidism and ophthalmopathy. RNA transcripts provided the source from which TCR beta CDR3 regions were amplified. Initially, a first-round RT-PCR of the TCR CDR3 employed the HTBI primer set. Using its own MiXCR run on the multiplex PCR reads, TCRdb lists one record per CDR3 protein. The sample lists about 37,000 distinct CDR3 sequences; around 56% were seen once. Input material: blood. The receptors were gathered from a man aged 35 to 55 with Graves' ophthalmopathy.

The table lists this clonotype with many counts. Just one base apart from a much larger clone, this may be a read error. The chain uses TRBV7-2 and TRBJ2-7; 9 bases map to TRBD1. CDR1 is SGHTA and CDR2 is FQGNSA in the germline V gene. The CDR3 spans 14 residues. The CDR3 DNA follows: TGTGCCTGCAGCAGGGGACAGGGTTCGTACGAGCAGTACTTC. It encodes CACSRGQGSYEQYF.

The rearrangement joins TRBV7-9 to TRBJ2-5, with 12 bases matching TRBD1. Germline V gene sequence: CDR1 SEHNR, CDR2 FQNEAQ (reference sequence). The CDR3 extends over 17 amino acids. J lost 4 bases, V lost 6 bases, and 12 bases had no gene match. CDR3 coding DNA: TGTGCCAGCAGTCTACGTGGGGACAGGGGGCTAGGAGAGACCCAGTACTTC. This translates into CASSLRGDRGLGETQYF.